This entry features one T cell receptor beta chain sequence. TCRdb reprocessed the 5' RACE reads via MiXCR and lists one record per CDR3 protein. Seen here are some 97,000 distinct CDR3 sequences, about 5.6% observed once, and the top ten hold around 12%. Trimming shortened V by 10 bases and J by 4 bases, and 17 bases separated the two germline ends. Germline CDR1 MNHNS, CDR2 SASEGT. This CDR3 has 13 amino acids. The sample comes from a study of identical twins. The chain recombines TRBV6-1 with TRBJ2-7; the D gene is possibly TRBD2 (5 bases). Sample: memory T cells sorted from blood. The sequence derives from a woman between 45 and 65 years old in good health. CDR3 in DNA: TGTGCCACCGAGACGACTACCCGATACGAGCAGTACGTC. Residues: CATETTTRYEQYV.